What follows are 30 T cell receptor beta chains derived from one specimen sequenced in a study of hypomethylating agent response in myelodysplastic syndrome. Sequencing used immunoSEQ multiplex PCR; TCRdb keeps in-frame clones, though not all of them. In the table there are several thousand clones, about 90% of which are singletons. The sample consisted of bone marrow, taken before or after starting hypomethylating agent treatment for myelodysplastic syndrome (not recorded which). All receptors derive from a human donor with myelodysplastic syndrome.

This clone is large by share. The rearrangement joins TRBV19 to TRBJ1-4; TRBD1 is a possible D gene (6 bases). V was shortened by 4 bases and J by 4 bases, with 13 bases between the two germline ends. Germline values: CDR1 LNHDA, CDR2 SQIVND (reference sequence). This CDR3 contains 15 residues. The CDR3 nucleotides are TGTGCCAGTAGTAACGGACAGACCCTTAATGAAAAACTGTTTTTT. Its protein product is CASSNGQTLNEKLFF.

The chain is built from TRBV7-8 and TRBJ1-2; the match to TRBD1 covers 7 bases. The CDR3 runs to 14 residues. V gave up 4 bases and J gave up 12 bases; unmatched junction bases: 14. Germline V gene sequence: CDR1 SGHVS, CDR2 FQNEAQ. The CDR3: CASSSLGTGVGHTF. CDR3 nucleotide sequence: TGTGCCAGCAGCTCCCTCGGTACAGGGGTCGGGCACACCTTC.

V is TRBV9 and J is TRBJ2-2; weak D call: TRBD1 (6 bases). The V end lost 7 bases, the J end lost 2 bases, and 12 bases lay between the germline ends. The CDR3 is 14 amino acids. Germline V gene sequence: CDR1 SGDLS, CDR2 YYNGEE. CDR3 region: CASGQPSNTGELFF. CDR3 DNA: TGTGCCAGCGGACAGCCCTCCAACACCGGGGAGCTGTTTTTT.

The genes are TRBV5-4 and TRBJ2-7; maybe TRBD2 (6 bases). V lost 5 bases and J lost 4, with 22 bases in between. The length of the CDR3 is 16 residues. From germline, CDR1 is SGHNT and CDR2 YYREEE (reference sequence). CDR3 loop: CASSTGGGTNGYEQYF. The CDR3, as DNA: TGTGCCAGCAGTACCGGTGGGGGGACCAACGGTTACGAGCAGTACTTC. Looking up the rest from reference TRBV5-4 and TRBJ2-7 gives the full variable domain: ETGVTQSPTHLIKTRGQQVTLRCSSQSGHNTVSWYQQALGQGPQFIFQYYREEENGRGNFPPRFSGLQFPNYSSELNVNALELDDSALYLCASSTGGGTNGYEQYFGPGTRLTVT.

This clone was observed a single time. V gene TRBV10-3 combines with J gene TRBJ2-4, with a possible D match to TRBD2 (5 bases). The CDR3 loop spans 14 amino acids. The V gene lost 6 bases and the J gene lost 6 bases, with 15 bases spanning the gap. Germline V lookup: CDR1 ENHRY, CDR2 SYGVKD. This CDR3 reads CAISSPDLGNIQYF. CDR3 DNA sequence: TGTGCCATCAGCTCACCGGACTTGGGAAACATTCAGTACTTC.

The chain recombines TRBV7-2 with TRBJ2-1; D gene unclear. Germline lookup yields CDR1 SGHTA and CDR2 FQGNSA. CDR3 size: 13 residues. V gave up 5 bases and J gave up 2 bases, with 7 bases separating them. CDR3 coding DNA: TGTGCCAGCAGCCGATTCCCCTACAATGAGCAGTTCTTC. Residues: CASSRFPYNEQFF.

This chain connects TRBV19 to TRBJ2-3; 9 nucleotides match TRBD2. This CDR3 contains 15 residues. Trimming cost V 4 bases and J 2 bases; bases outside gene matches: 4. In germline, CDR1 is LNHDA, CDR2 SQIVND (reference sequence). This chain's CDR3 is CASSRRTSVTDTQYF. The CDR3 DNA sequence: TGTGCCAGTAGTAGGCGGACTAGCGTCACAGATACGCAGTATTTT.

V usage is TRBV5-8 and J usage is TRBJ1-1; D possibly corresponds to TRBD1 (6 bases). Per germline, CDR1 SGHTS and CDR2 YDEGEE. The length of the CDR3 is 13 residues. The V gene lost 8 bases and the J gene lost 6 bases, with 17 bases spanning the gap. Here the CDR3 reads CARSARGAAEAFF. CDR3 nucleotide sequence: TGTGCCAGAAGCGCCAGGGGAGCGGCTGAAGCTTTCTTT.

The chain uses TRBV7-3 and TRBJ2-3; D not certain. CDR1 is SGHTA and CDR2 is FQGTGA in the germline V gene. The CDR3 sequence is 14 residues long. Trimming took off 5 bases at V and 0 bases at J, with 9 bases between the two ends. The CDR3 sequence: CASSPSRSTDTQYF. In DNA form, the CDR3 reads TGTGCCAGCAGCCCCTCTAGGAGCACAGATACGCAGTATTTT.

The V gene is TRBV4-2, the J gene TRBJ2-3; 9 bases agree with TRBD2. The CDR3 consists of 18 residues. The V and J ends lost 0 bases and 4 bases, in that order; junction bases with no gene match: 11. Germline CDR1 reads LGHNA; CDR2 reads YNFKEQ. CDR3 region: CASSQEWRLAGPADTQYF. The DNA for the CDR3 is TGTGCCAGCAGCCAAGAGTGGCGCCTAGCGGGGCCCGCAGATACGCAGTATTTT.

The V call is TRBV5-1, the J call TRBJ2-3; D not certain. Trimming shortened V by 0 bases and J by 2 bases, and 7 bases separated the two germline ends. Germline V gene lookup returns CDR1 SGHRS and CDR2 YFSETQ. The CDR3 spans 14 residues. This chain's CDR3 is CASSLEQNTDTQYF. The CDR3 DNA sequence: TGCGCCAGCAGCTTGGAACAGAACACAGATACGCAGTATTTT.

This chain links TRBV27 with TRBJ2-7, with D tentatively TRBD2 (5 bases). The V end was cut by 4 bases, the J end by 9 bases, with 19 bases between. CDR1 is MNHEY and CDR2 is SMNVEV in the germline V gene (reference sequence). The CDR3 contains 14 residues. This CDR3 reads CASSSGDRSLRQYF. DNA for the CDR3: TGTGCCAGCAGTTCCGGGGATAGGTCCCTGAGGCAGTACTTC.

The chain recombines TRBV23-1 with TRBJ2-2; D is uncertain. TRBV23-1 is annotated as an ORF whose role is uncertain. This CDR3 has 15 residues. V was cut by 0 bases and J by 6 bases, with 11 bases left in between. The CDR3 region has the DNA TGCGCCAGCAGTCAATCCCCCGTTGCGGCCGGGGAGCTGTTTTTT. It specifies CASSQSPVAAGELFF.

V and J are TRBV29-1 and TRBJ2-3, with unresolved D. This CDR3 is built from 13 residues. CDR1 is SQVTM and CDR2 is ANQGSEA in the germline V gene. The V end was cut by 1 base, the J end by 4 bases, with 9 bases between. The CDR3 loop reads CSVEVGGADTQYF. As DNA, the CDR3 is TGCAGCGTTGAAGTAGGTGGGGCAGATACGCAGTATTTT.

The chain has TRBV28 and TRBJ2-7, with D possibly being TRBD2 (6 bases). Deletions cut 2 bases from V and 1 base from J, with 12 bases between. The CDR3 is 15 amino acids. CDR1 is MDHEN, CDR2 SYDVKM, per germline. As DNA, the CDR3 is TGTGCCAGCAGTTTAACTAGCAGGCCTTCCTACGAGCAGTACTTC. As protein: CASSLTSRPSYEQYF.

The V and J genes are TRBV29-1 and TRBJ1-1; 8 bases agree with TRBD1. V gave up 4 bases and J gave up 6 bases; unmatched junction bases: 10. CDR3 length equals 14 residues. Per the germline V gene, CDR1 is SQVTM and CDR2 is ANQGSEA. As DNA, the CDR3 is TGCAGCGTTGGACAGGGGATAGGGGAGGCTGAAGCTTTCTTT. This translates into CSVGQGIGEAEAFF.

The J gene is TRBJ2-6, the V gene TRBV23-1; D is undetermined. TRBV23-1 is annotated as an ORF whose role is uncertain. V lost 4 bases and J 5 bases, leaving 21 bases between the germline ends. The CDR3 is made up of 18 amino acids. DNA of the CDR3: TGCGCCAGCAGTCCGGACCATACGCAACAAAGTCGGGCCAACGTCCTGACTTTC. It codes for CASSPDHTQQSRANVLTF.

CDR3 coding DNA: TGCGCCAGCAGCCAAGATCTGAGTCGGGACAGGGCCGGAAATGAGCAGTTCTTC. As protein: CASSQDLSRDRAGNEQFF. The chain joins TRBV4-3 to TRBJ2-1; 9 bases line up with TRBD1. CDR3 size: 18 residues. Germline values: CDR1 LGHNA, CDR2 YSLEER. The ends lost 0 bases at V and 7 bases at J; junction bases unmatched: 13.

The chain recombines TRBV11-3 with TRBJ2-3; D perhaps matches TRBD1 (7 bases). CDR3 length equals 17 residues. The germline V gene encodes CDR1 SGHNT and CDR2 YENEEA. The V end was cut by 1 base, the J end by 2 bases, with 16 bases between. The CDR3 is CASSLGLRDSTTDTQYF. The CDR3 DNA follows: TGTGCCAGCAGCTTAGGTTTGCGGGACAGCACCACAGATACGCAGTATTTT.

This clone showed up just once. V is TRBV7-3 and J is TRBJ2-2, with D unclear. Per the germline V gene, CDR1 is SGHTA and CDR2 is FQGTGA. Trimming shortened V by 4 bases and J by 3 bases, and 6 bases separated the two germline ends. This CDR3 is 13 amino acids long. In nucleotides, the CDR3 is TGTGCCAGCAGCTCCTACTACACCGGGGAGCTGTTTTTT. Protein sequence: CASSSYYTGELFF. The complete variable domain, with remaining parts taken from reference TRBV7-3 and TRBJ2-2, reads GAGVSQTPSNKVTEKGKYVELRCDPISGHTALYWYRQSLGQGPEFLIYFQGTGAADDSGLPNDRFFAVRPEGSVSTLKIQRTERGDSAVYLCASSSYYTGELFFGEGSRLTVL.

The rearrangement links TRBV7-9 to TRBJ1-5, with unresolved D. Germline values: CDR1 SEHNR, CDR2 FQNEAQ (reference sequence). The CDR3 runs to 14 residues. V gave up 1 base and J gave up 3 bases, with 7 bases separating them. The CDR3 loop is CASSLGQPNQPQHF. CDR3 nucleotide sequence: TGTGCCAGCAGCTTAGGCCAGCCCAATCAGCCCCAGCATTTT.

The V and J genes are TRBV5-5 and TRBJ1-5, with D possibly being TRBD1 (5 bases). Germline V gene sequence: CDR1 SGHKS, CDR2 YYEKEE (reference sequence). The CDR3 contains 15 residues. Trimming stripped 5 bases from V and 0 bases from J, with 12 bases between. CDR3 DNA sequence: TGTGCCAGCAGTCTTGACAGTTATAGCAATCAGCCCCAGCATTTT. Translating gives CASSLDSYSNQPQHF.

The chain recombines TRBV27 with TRBJ1-6, with 7 bases fitting TRBD1. V lost 1 base and J lost 6; bases outside the gene matches: 6. There are 16 residues in the CDR3. Germline values: CDR1 MNHEY, CDR2 SMNVEV (reference sequence). CDR3 residues: CASSLCWDSFNSPLHF. The CDR3 DNA sequence: TGTGCCAGCAGTTTATGCTGGGACAGTTTTAATTCACCCCTCCACTTT.

The rearrangement uses TRBV9 and TRBJ2-1; the D is unclear. Germline CDR1 SGDLS, CDR2 YYNGEE. The CDR3 extends over 10 amino acids. The V gene lost 7 bases and the J gene lost 10 bases, with 9 bases spanning the gap. The CDR3 region is CASGVGEQFF. The CDR3 DNA reads TGTGCCAGCGGGGTGGGCGAGCAGTTCTTC.

The gene calls are TRBV11-2 and TRBJ1-3; 9 positions match TRBD1. V dropped 5 bases and J dropped 9; count of bases not matched to a gene: 8. CDR1 is SGHAT and CDR2 is FQNNGV in the germline V gene. The CDR3 length is 14 residues. The CDR3 region has the DNA TGTGCCAGCAGCCCGGGACAGGGTGGGGGCACCATATATTTT. Residues: CASSPGQGGGTIYF.

This chain links TRBV9 with TRBJ2-7, with D perhaps assigned TRBD1 or TRBD2 (5 bases each). The CDR3 sequence is 14 residues long. Germline lookup yields CDR1 SGDLS and CDR2 YYNGEE. With 4 bases removed from V and 7 bases from J, the gap between germline ends came to 18 bases. The CDR3 DNA reads as TGTGCCAGCAGCCCTAGCCCAGGGACGGGTGAGCAGTACTTC. Its protein product is CASSPSPGTGEQYF.

The V gene is TRBV25-1, the J gene TRBJ2-7; 7 bases fit TRBD1. This CDR3 has 13 amino acids. The germline CDR1 and CDR2 sequences are MGHDK and SYGVNS. J was trimmed by 3 bases and V by 7 bases; bases with no gene match: 6. The CDR3 reads CASTRDSSYEQYF. The DNA for the CDR3 is TGTGCCAGCACTCGGGACAGCAGCTACGAGCAGTACTTC.

This chain links TRBV19 with TRBJ1-6, with TRBD1 as a possible D gene (6 bases). Trimming took 6 bases from V and 6 from J, leaving 18 bases between them. The CDR3 consists of 16 residues. CDR1 is LNHDA and CDR2 is SQIVND in the germline V gene (reference sequence). The CDR3 DNA reads as TGTGCCAGTAGCAGAGGGGGTCCGAGGGGTAATTCACCCCTCCACTTT. This encodes CASSRGGPRGNSPLHF.

V and J are TRBV7-2 and TRBJ2-3, with 9 bases fitting TRBD2. Losses at the gene ends were 5 bases for V and 6 bases for J; bases not matched to a gene: 18. Germline V gives CDR1 SGHTA, CDR2 FQGNSA. This CDR3 is 18 amino acids long. CDR3: CASSTPRGREGTFDTQYF. In DNA form, the CDR3 reads TGTGCCAGCAGCACCCCGCGGGGGCGGGAGGGCACTTTCGATACGCAGTATTTT. The complete variable domain, with remaining parts taken from reference TRBV7-2 and TRBJ2-3, reads GAGVSQSPSNKVTEKGKDVELRCDPISGHTALYWYRQSLGQGLEFLIYFQGNSAPDKSGLPSDRFSAERTGGSVSTLTIQRTQQEDSAVYLCASSTPRGREGTFDTQYFGPGTRLTVL.

The chain has TRBV28 and TRBJ2-5, with TRBD2 identical over 8 bases. Germline-derived CDR1 and CDR2 are MDHEN and SYDVKM. The J segment lost 5 bases and the V segment lost 6 bases, leaving 5 bases of the junction unmatched. The CDR3 extends over 13 amino acids. The CDR3 is CASSPGGDETQYF. Here the CDR3 DNA reads TGTGCCAGCAGCCCCGGGGGGGACGAGACCCAGTACTTC.